This T cell receptor (beta chain) was sequenced during a study of response to subunit inactivated influenza vaccine. Study results and limitations: That few new T cells are recruited by each seasonal influenza vaccination was the authors' suggestion.

Note on this clonotype: Its antigen is currently unknown.

TCRdb re-called the RT-PCR reads through MiXCR, storing one row per CDR3 protein. This table holds about 650,000 distinct CDR3 sequences, around 15% found once. Germline CDR1 and CDR2: SNHLY and FYNNEI. CDR3 length: 15 residues. The V end was cut by 6 bases, the J end by 6 bases, with 17 bases between. The J gene is TRBJ2-2, the V gene TRBV2; the D is unclear. Material: PBMCs from blood, obtained roughly 2 weeks before vaccination. The TCR sequence derives from a middle-aged man who received an inactivated influenza vaccine. CDR3 residues: CASSKLSRGPGELFF. The CDR3 coding sequence is TGTGCCAGCAGCAAGCTATCAAGAGGCCCCGGGGAGCTGTTTTTT.